Listed below are T cell receptor beta chains from one sample, sequenced in a study of shared clonotypes between healthy human individuals. Some clones are missing from TCRdb's copy, which holds only in-frame ones; the method was immunoSEQ multiplex PCR. The sample has approximately 1.1 million clones, around 78% seen once. Sequenced material: memory CD4+ T cells from PBMCs. The receptors shown here come from a man aged 18 to 35 in good health. Some clones in this sample may be carry-over from other donors' samples. CDR3s include the opening cysteine and the closing phenylalanine or tryptophan. D genes are given only for firm matches. Clone size is stated in some rows and not others, as once, few, many or a class when expanded.

J | V | size | D | CDR3 | DNA
TRBJ2-5 | TRBV11-3 | - | - | CASSSGGTDPGTQYF | TGTGCCAGCAGCTCAGGAGGGACAGACCCTGGGACCCAGTACTTC
TRBJ2-2 | TRBV29-1 | once | - | CSVEGSGELFF | TGCAGCGTTGAGGGTAGCGGGGAGCTGTTTTTT
TRBJ2-3 | TRBV6-4 | - | - | CASSEELPTDTQYF | TGTGCCAGCAGTGAGGAGCTTCCCACAGATACGCAGTATTTT
TRBJ2-2 | TRBV30 | - | TRBD2 | CASQGLAGGKNTGELFF | TGTGCCTCTCAGGGACTAGCGGGAGGAAAGAACACCGGGGAGCTGTTTTTT
TRBJ2-7 | TRBV13 | - | - | CASSLPAGPTYEQYF | TGTGCCAGCAGCTTACCGGCGGGGCCGACTTACGAGCAGTACTTC
TRBJ1-2 | TRBV6-5 | - | - | CASSYSKPGYGYTF | TGTGCCAGCAGTTACTCAAAACCCGGCTATGGCTACACCTTC
TRBJ2-1 | TRBV7-3 | - | TRBD2 | CASSETGTSGRQFF | TGTGCCAGCAGCGAAACCGGGACTAGCGGAAGGCAGTTCTTC
TRBJ2-1 | TRBV19 | - | - | CASSIGGSYNEQFF | TGTGCCAGTAGTATAGGGGGCTCCTACAATGAGCAGTTCTTC
TRBJ1-1 | TRBV7-2 | few | - | CASSLSQRTEAFF | TGTGCCAGCAGCTTATCCCAACGGACTGAAGCTTTCTTT
TRBJ2-7 | TRBV15 | - | - | CATSRGGVYEQYF | TGTGCCACCAGCAGAGGGGGTGTCTACGAGCAGTACTTC
TRBJ2-3 | TRBV5-4 | - | TRBD2 | CASSSRLAGGGTDTQYF | TGTGCCAGCAGCTCTAGACTAGCGGGAGGAGGGACAGATACGCAGTATTTT
TRBJ2-3 | TRBV10-3 | - | - | CAISLDTDTQYF | TGTGCCATCAGCCTCGACACAGATACGCAGTATTTT
TRBJ2-7 | TRBV27 | - | - | CASSSHRQGSYEQYF | TGTGCCAGCAGTTCCCACCGCCAGGGCTCCTACGAGCAGTACTTC
TRBJ2-1 | TRBV11-2 | - | TRBD2 | CASSRLAGRVVGEQFF | TGTGCCAGCAGCCGACTAGCGGGAAGGGTGGTGGGTGAGCAGTTCTTC
TRBJ1-1 | TRBV28 | once | - | CASTPHAMNTEAFF | TGTGCCAGCACCCCACACGCTATGAACACTGAAGCTTTCTTT
TRBJ1-2 | TRBV7-9 | - | TRBD1 | CASSSSTGVVGYTF | TGTGCCAGCAGCTCTTCAACAGGGGTAGTGGGCTACACCTTC
TRBJ2-7 | TRBV5-8 | - | - | CASSLDTNSYEQYF | TGTGCCAGCAGCTTGGACACAAACTCCTACGAGCAGTACTTC
TRBJ1-2 | TRBV28 | once | - | CASTGSNYGYTF | TGTGCCAGCACAGGCAGCAACTATGGCTACACCTTC
TRBJ1-1 | TRBV23-1 | - | - | CASSQCRTTEAFF | TGCGCCAGCAGTCAATGTCGGACCACTGAAGCTTTCTTT
TRBJ2-7 | TRBV14 | - | - | CASSQGRVPYF | TGTGCCAGCAGCCAAGGGAGGGTCCCGTACTTC